This T cell receptor beta chain is from a study of CD8 T cells in Susac syndrome. The CDR3 contains 19 residues. With V trimmed by 4 bases and J by 0 bases, 14 bases remained unmatched. Germline CDR1 reads SEHNR; CDR2 reads FQNEAQ (reference sequence). TCR beta from blood CD8+ and CD4+ T cells was sequenced. The control group consisted of healthy donors matched for age and sex. Reverse transcription of roughly 0.5 to 1 ug RNA used random hexamers. TCR beta CDR3 was amplified by immunoSEQ multiplex PCR. This amplification extended across 54 Vbeta and 13 Jbeta segments. TCRdb re-derived calls from the immunoSEQ multiplex PCR reads in MiXCR, one entry per CDR3 protein. The data hold approximately 150,000 distinct CDR3 sequences, with roughly 95% observed a single time.

Sequencing was carried out using CD4+ T cells from PBMCs. This clonotype was sampled from a human donor in good health. The chain recombines TRBV7-9 with TRBJ2-4, with TRBD2 matching over 8 bases. This CDR3 is CASSWGTPGGPLAKNIQYF. CDR3 DNA: TGTGCCAGCAGCTGGGGGACTCCGGGGGGGCCTTTAGCCAAAAACATTCAGTACTTC.